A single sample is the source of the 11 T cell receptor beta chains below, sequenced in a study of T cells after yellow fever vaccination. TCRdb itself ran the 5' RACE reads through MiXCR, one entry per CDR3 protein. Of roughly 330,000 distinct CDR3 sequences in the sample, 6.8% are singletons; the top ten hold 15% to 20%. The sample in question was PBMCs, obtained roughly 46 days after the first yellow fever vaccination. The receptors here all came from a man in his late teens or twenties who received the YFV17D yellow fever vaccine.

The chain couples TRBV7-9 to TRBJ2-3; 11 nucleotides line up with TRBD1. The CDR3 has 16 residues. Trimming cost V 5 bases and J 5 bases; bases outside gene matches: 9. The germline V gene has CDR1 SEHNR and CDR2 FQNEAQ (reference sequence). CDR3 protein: CASSIIRDRGKDTQYF. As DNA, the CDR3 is TGTGCCAGCAGCATTATCCGGGACAGGGGGAAAGATACGCAGTATTTT.

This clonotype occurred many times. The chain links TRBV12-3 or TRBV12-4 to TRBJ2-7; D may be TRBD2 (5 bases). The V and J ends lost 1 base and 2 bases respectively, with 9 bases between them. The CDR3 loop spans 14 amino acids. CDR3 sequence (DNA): TGTGCCAGCAGTTTAGGTGAGGAGGCCTACGAGCAGTACGTC. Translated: CASSLGEEAYEQYV.

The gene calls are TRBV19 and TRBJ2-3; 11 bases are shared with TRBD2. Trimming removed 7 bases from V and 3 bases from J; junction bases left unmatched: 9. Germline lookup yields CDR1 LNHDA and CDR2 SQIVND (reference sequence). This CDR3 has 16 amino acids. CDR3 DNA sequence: TGTGCCAGTAATCGATTAGCGGGGGGGCTAACAGATACGCAGTATTTT. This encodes CASNRLAGGLTDTQYF.

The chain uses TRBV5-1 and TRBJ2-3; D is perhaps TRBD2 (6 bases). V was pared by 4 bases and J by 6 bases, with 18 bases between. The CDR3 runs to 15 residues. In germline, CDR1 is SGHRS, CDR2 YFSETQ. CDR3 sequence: CASSPTGGARDTQYF. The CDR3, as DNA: TGCGCCAGCAGCCCAACTGGCGGGGCCCGGGATACGCAGTATTTT. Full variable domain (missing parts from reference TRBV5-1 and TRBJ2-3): KAGVTQTPRYLIKTRGQQVTLSCSPISGHRSVSWYQQTPGQGLQFLFEYFSETQRNKGNFPGRFSGRQFSNSRSEMNVSTLELGDSALYLCASSPTGGARDTQYFGPGTRLTVL.

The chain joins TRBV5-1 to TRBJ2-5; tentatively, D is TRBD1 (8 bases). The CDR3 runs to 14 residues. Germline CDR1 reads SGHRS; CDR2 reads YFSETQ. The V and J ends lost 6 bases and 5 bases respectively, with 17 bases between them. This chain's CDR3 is CASNHGQGGETQYF. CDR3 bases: TGCGCCAGCAACCACGGACAGGGAGGGGAGACCCAGTACTTC.

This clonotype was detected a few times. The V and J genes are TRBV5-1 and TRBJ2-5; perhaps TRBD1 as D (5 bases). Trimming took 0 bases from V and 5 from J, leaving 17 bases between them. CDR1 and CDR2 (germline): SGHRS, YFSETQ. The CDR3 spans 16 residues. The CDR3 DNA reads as TGCGCCAGCAGCTTGGTCCTAGGGGCCGTGGGGGAGACCCAGTACTTC. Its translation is CASSLVLGAVGETQYF.

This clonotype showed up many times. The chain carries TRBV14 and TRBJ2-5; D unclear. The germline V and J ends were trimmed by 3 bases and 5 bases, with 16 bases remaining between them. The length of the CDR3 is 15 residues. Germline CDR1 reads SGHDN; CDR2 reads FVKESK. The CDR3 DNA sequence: TGTGCCAGCAGCCAGATTAACAGTGGGCCCGAGACCCAGTACTTC. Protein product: CASSQINSGPETQYF. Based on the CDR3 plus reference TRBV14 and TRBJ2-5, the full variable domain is EAGVTQFPSHSVIEKGQTVTLRCDPISGHDNLYWYRRVMGKEIKFLLHFVKESKQDESGMPNNRFLAERTGGTYSTLKVQPAELEDSGVYFCASSQINSGPETQYFGPGTRLLVL.

DNA of the CDR3: TGTGCCAGCAGCGAACGCGGGGGTCTAGGCACAGATACGCAGTATTTT. This translates into CASSERGGLGTDTQYF. V and J are TRBV9 and TRBJ2-3; TRBD2 matches 7 bases. Germline CDR1 is SGDLS and CDR2 is YYNGEE. V lost 3 bases to trimming and J lost 1 base; unmatched junction nucleotides: 8. The CDR3 covers 16 residues.

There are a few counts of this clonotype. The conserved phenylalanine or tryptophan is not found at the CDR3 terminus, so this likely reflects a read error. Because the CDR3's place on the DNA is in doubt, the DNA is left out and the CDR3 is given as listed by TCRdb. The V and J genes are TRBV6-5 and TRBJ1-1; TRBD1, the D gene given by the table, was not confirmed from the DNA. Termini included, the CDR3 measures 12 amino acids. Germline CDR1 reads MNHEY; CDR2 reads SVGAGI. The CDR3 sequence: CASSHPGGRGGR.

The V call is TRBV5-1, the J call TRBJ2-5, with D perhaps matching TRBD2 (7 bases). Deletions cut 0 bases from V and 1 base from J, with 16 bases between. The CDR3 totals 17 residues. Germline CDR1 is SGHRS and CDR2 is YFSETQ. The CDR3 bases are TGCGCCAGCAGCTTGGTCCTGGCGGGGGCATTCCAAGAGACCCAGTACTTC. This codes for CASSLVLAGAFQETQYF.

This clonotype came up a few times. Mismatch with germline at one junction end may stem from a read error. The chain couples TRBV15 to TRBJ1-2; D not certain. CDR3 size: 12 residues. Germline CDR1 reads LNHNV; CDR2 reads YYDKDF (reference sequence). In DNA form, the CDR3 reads TGTGCCACCAGCACAGCTAATTATGGCTACACCTTC. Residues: CATSTANYGYTF. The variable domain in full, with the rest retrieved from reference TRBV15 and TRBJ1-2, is DAMVIQNPRYQVTQFGKPVTLSCSQTLNHNVMYWYQQKSSQAPKLLFHYYDKDFNNEADTPDNFQSRRPNTSFCFLDIRSPGLGDTAMYLCATSTANYGYTFGSGTRLTVV.